These 21 T cell receptor beta chains were all obtained from the same sample, sequenced in a study of blood T cell repertoires in COVID-19. Only in-frame clones appear in the TCRdb table, and some are missing; sequencing was by immunoSEQ multiplex PCR. The data hold tens of thousands of clones, with approximately 88% observed a single time. The source material was peripheral blood. These receptors came from a man aged 70 or older with acute or convalescent COVID-19.

V usage is TRBV4-3 and J usage is TRBJ2-3, with TRBD1 matching 7 bases. This CDR3 has 16 residues. The V segment lost 3 bases and the J segment 0 bases; nucleotides outside the gene matches: 6. The germline gives CDR1 LGHNA, CDR2 YSLEER. DNA for the CDR3: TGCGCCAGCAGCCACTCGAGACAGGGCAGCACAGATACGCAGTATTTT. As protein: CASSHSRQGSTDTQYF.

This clone was recorded once. V gene TRBV6-5 combines with J gene TRBJ2-1; 11 bases fit TRBD2. V shed 7 bases and J 4 bases; nucleotides not matched to a gene: 3. CDR3 length: 14 residues. CDR1 is MNHEY, CDR2 SVGAGI, per germline. CDR3 in amino acids: CASKGTSGYNEQFF. The CDR3 nucleotides are TGTGCCAGCAAAGGGACTAGCGGTTACAATGAGCAGTTCTTC.

J is TRBJ2-2 and V is TRBV6-6; 8 bases match TRBD1. V lost 6 bases and J lost 1; bases outside the gene matches: 4. CDR1 is MNHNY, CDR2 SVGAGI, per germline (reference sequence). This CDR3 comprises 15 residues. CDR3 DNA: TGTGCCAGCAGCCCAGGGACAGGGAACACCGGGGAGCTGTTTTTT. Its protein is CASSPGTGNTGELFF.

V gene TRBV27 combines with J gene TRBJ1-4; 10 bases are a match to TRBD1. The CDR3 totals 15 residues. The V gene's germline CDR1 is MNHEY and CDR2 SMNVEV (reference sequence). The ends lost 3 bases at V and 7 bases at J; junction bases unmatched: 5. Written as DNA, the CDR3 is TGTGCCAGCAGTTTTTGGGACAGGGGTCCTGAAAAACTGTTTTTT. Its translation is CASSFWDRGPEKLFF.

The rearrangement joins TRBV5-6 to TRBJ1-1; TRBD1 might be the D (6 bases). CDR3 length: 14 amino acids. V was trimmed by 2 bases and J by 3 bases, leaving 11 bases between them. The germline gives CDR1 SGHDT, CDR2 YYEEEE. CDR3 in amino acids: CASSFQQGDTEAFF. CDR3 DNA sequence: TGTGCCAGCAGCTTCCAACAGGGCGACACTGAAGCTTTCTTT.

The chain couples TRBV30 to TRBJ2-2; D uncertain. CDR1 is GTSNPN and CDR2 is SVGIG in the germline V gene (reference sequence). Trimming shortened V by 3 bases and J by 8 bases, and 16 bases separated the two germline ends. This CDR3 is built from 14 residues. This CDR3 is CAWRRTAGLGELFF. The CDR3 DNA reads TGTGCCTGGAGGCGAACAGCTGGTTTGGGGGAGCTGTTTTTT.

About this clone: The same CDR3 also results from other DNA sequences found in this sample. This chain joins TRBV28 and TRBJ1-1, with D unresolved. The germline CDR1 and CDR2 sequences are MDHEN and SYDVKM. V lost 7 bases to trimming and J lost 1 base, with 4 bases between them. This CDR3 has 11 amino acids. The CDR3 region has the DNA TGTGCCAGCACCGGGAACACTGAAGCTTTCTTT. This translates into CASTGNTEAFF.

The chain uses TRBV6-2 or TRBV6-3 and TRBJ2-2, with TRBD1 identical over 7 bases. Trimming took 6 bases from V and 4 from J; bases not matched to a gene: 11. Germline V lookup: CDR1 MNHEY, CDR2 SVGEGT. This CDR3 has 16 residues. DNA for the CDR3: TGTGCCAGCAGCCCCCGGGACAGCTGGCCCACCGGGGAGCTGTTTTTT. Translated: CASSPRDSWPTGELFF.

This chain connects TRBV6-4 to TRBJ2-3; 8 nucleotides agree with TRBD2. Germline CDR1 reads MRHNA; CDR2 reads SNTAGT. CDR3 length: 15 residues. The J segment lost 3 bases and the V segment lost 7 bases, leaving 9 bases of the junction unmatched. For the CDR3, the DNA is TGTGCCAGCACCGGAGGGACTAGGGGTACAGATACGCAGTATTTT. Translating gives CASTGGTRGTDTQYF.

The chain has TRBV7-2 and TRBJ1-1, with no clear D. The CDR3 totals 13 residues. Germline V gene lookup returns CDR1 SGHTA and CDR2 FQGNSA. Trimming shortened V by 2 bases and J by 5 bases, and 9 bases separated the two germline ends. The DNA of the CDR3 is TGTGCCAGCAGCTTACTCGACTGGACTGAAGCTTTCTTT. Translating gives CASSLLDWTEAFF.

The chain joins TRBV5-5 to TRBJ1-2; D gene unclear. Trimming took off 1 base at V and 8 bases at J, with 9 bases between the two ends. Per the germline V gene, CDR1 is SGHKS and CDR2 is YYEKEE (reference sequence). There are 12 residues in the CDR3. The CDR3 reads CASSLLQAGYTF. The CDR3 nucleotides read TGTGCCAGCAGCTTGTTACAAGCGGGCTACACCTTC.

The CDR3 loop reads CASSLTGPAADTQYF. The CDR3 region has the DNA TGCGCCAGCAGCTTGACCGGACCAGCGGCGGATACGCAGTATTTT. The genes are TRBV5-1 and TRBJ2-3; D is perhaps TRBD2 (5 bases). Germline V gives CDR1 SGHRS, CDR2 YFSETQ. The V gene lost 1 base and the J gene lost 6 bases, with 15 bases spanning the gap. The CDR3 extends over 15 amino acids.

This clone occurred once. DNA of the CDR3: TGCAGTGCTAGAGTCCGGGGAGAGCAGTTCTTC. Its translation: CSARVRGEQFF. This chain connects TRBV20-1 to TRBJ2-1, with D maybe TRBD2 (5 bases). This CDR3 has 11 residues. Germline V gene data show CDR1 as DFQATT and CDR2 as SNEGSKA (reference sequence). V lost 1 base, J lost 10 bases, and 8 bases lay in between.

The chain joins TRBV5-6 to TRBJ1-1; 7 nucleotides line up with TRBD1. This CDR3 spans 14 amino acids. Germline V gene data show CDR1 as SGHDT and CDR2 as YYEEEE. J lost 7 bases, V lost 5 bases, and 11 bases had no gene match. The CDR3 DNA is TGTGCCAGCAGTTTTGACAGGGTCGTTAATGAAGCTTTCTTT. Its protein is CASSFDRVVNEAFF. Using reference TRBV5-6 and TRBJ1-1 for the parts outside the CDR3, the full variable domain is DAGVTQSPTHLIKTRGQQVTLRCSPKSGHDTVSWYQQALGQGPQFIFQYYEEEERQRGNFPDRFSGHQFPNYSSELNVNALLLGDSALYLCASSFDRVVNEAFFGQGTRLTVV.

In nucleotides, the CDR3 is TGTGCCAGCAGCTCTCCCAGGGGGGCAAACACTGAAGCTTTCTTT. The encoded protein is CASSSPRGANTEAFF. The chain links TRBV13 to TRBJ1-1, with TRBD1 matching over 7 bases. CDR1 is PRHDT and CDR2 is FYEKMQ in the germline V gene (reference sequence). The CDR3 length is 15 residues. V lost 4 bases, J lost 2 bases, and 7 bases stayed unmatched.

The chain employs TRBV5-5 and TRBJ1-1, with TRBD1 matching 11 bases. The V segment lost 5 bases and the J segment 0 bases; nucleotides outside the gene matches: 9. Germline lookup yields CDR1 SGHKS and CDR2 YYEKEE (reference sequence). This CDR3 contains 17 residues. In DNA form, the CDR3 reads TGTGCCAGCAGGACCGGGACAGGGGGTGGTATGAACACTGAAGCTTTCTTT. Translated, it gives CASRTGTGGGMNTEAFF.

This clone was observed a handful of times. The J gene is TRBJ2-7, the V gene TRBV11-1; tentatively, D is TRBD2 (5 bases). The CDR3 has 14 residues. V was pared by 0 bases and J by 7 bases, with 13 bases between. CDR1 is SGHAT and CDR2 is FQDESV in the germline V gene (reference sequence). Written as DNA, the CDR3 is TGTGCCAGCAGCTTAGCCGGGGTCTCTAGGGAGCAGTACTTC. This encodes CASSLAGVSREQYF.

The rearrangement uses TRBV7-6 and TRBJ2-5; 8 bases line up with TRBD1. The CDR3 runs 16 residues. CDR1 and CDR2 (germline): SGHVS, FNYEAQ. V trimming: 5 bases; J trimming: 0 bases; junction bases outside the gene matches: 8. DNA for the CDR3: TGTGCCAGCAGCCAAGGACAGGGAGTGTACCAAGAGACCCAGTACTTC. Translated, it gives CASSQGQGVYQETQYF.

The rearrangement uses TRBV5-1 and TRBJ2-2; a weak D match, TRBD1 (6 bases). The germline V gene encodes CDR1 SGHRS and CDR2 YFSETQ. Between the trimmed V and J ends, which lost 4 bases and 6 bases, there was a span of 16 bases. The CDR3 is 15 amino acids. The CDR3 sequence: CASSGGPEVAGELFF. CDR3 coding DNA: TGCGCCAGCAGCGGGGGCCCAGAAGTCGCCGGGGAGCTGTTTTTT.

This chain links TRBV7-9 with TRBJ2-1; TRBD2 is a possible D gene (6 bases). The CDR3 spans 14 residues. Germline lookup yields CDR1 SEHNR and CDR2 FQNEAQ (reference sequence). Trimming removed 2 bases from V and 5 bases from J, with 10 bases in between. Here the CDR3 reads CASSLMGGDNEQFF. CDR3 bases: TGTGCCAGCAGCTTAATGGGGGGAGACAATGAGCAGTTCTTC.

V is TRBV18 and J is TRBJ1-2; TRBD1 is a possible D gene (5 bases). The length of the CDR3 is 16 residues. V was shortened by 3 bases and J by 1 base, with 15 bases between the two germline ends. The germline gives CDR1 KGHSH, CDR2 LQKENI. The CDR3 DNA sequence: TGTGCCAGCTCACCGGATCTCCAGGGATATAACTATGGCTACACCTTC. Translating it yields CASSPDLQGYNYGYTF.